These 30 T cell receptor beta chains share one sample of origin, sequenced in a study of blood T cell repertoires in COVID-19. Data came from immunoSEQ multiplex PCR; TCRdb stores just in-frame clones and leaves some out. The sample holds roughly 300,000 clones, around 87% seen once. Input material: PBMCs or T cells enriched from blood (not recorded which). Source of these receptors: a woman aged 30 to 39 who had recovered from COVID-19.

The chain has TRBV5-4 and TRBJ2-3; 11 bases are shared with TRBD2. The CDR3 sequence is 17 residues long. CDR1 is SGHNT, CDR2 YYREEE, per germline (reference sequence). The V gene end was trimmed by 4 bases and the J gene end by 5 bases; junction bases not matched to a gene: 12. CDR3 sequence: CASSSISGGGRGDTQYF. CDR3 sequence (DNA): TGTGCCAGCAGCAGCATTAGCGGGGGGGGCCGTGGAGATACGCAGTATTTT.

The chain carries TRBV5-1 and TRBJ1-1; weak D call: TRBD1 (6 bases). Germline V lookup: CDR1 SGHRS, CDR2 YFSETQ. V was pared by 0 bases and J by 3 bases, with 18 bases between. The CDR3 length is 17 residues. The CDR3 sequence: CASSLVRGLNSDTEAFF. The DNA for the CDR3 is TGCGCCAGCAGCTTGGTCAGGGGTTTGAATAGTGACACTGAAGCTTTCTTT.

The chain has TRBV4-1 and TRBJ1-2; D is perhaps TRBD1 (6 bases). V shed 1 base and J shed 8 bases, with 20 bases lying between them. CDR3 size: 16 residues. Germline V gene data show CDR1 as MGHRA and CDR2 as YSYEKL. The CDR3 reads CASSQVGPQGPLGYTF. CDR3 in DNA: TGCGCCAGCAGCCAAGTGGGGCCACAGGGCCCGCTCGGCTACACCTTC.

This clone was seen just once. At one of its ends the junction is not consistent with the germline gene, which may arise from a read error. This chain links TRBV7-7 with TRBJ2-7; TRBD2 is a possible D gene (5 bases). CDR1 and CDR2 from the germline V gene are SSHAT and FNYEAQ (reference sequence). The length of the CDR3 is 15 residues. Here the CDR3 DNA reads TGTGCTAGCAGCCCCGGGGTGGCAGACACCTACGAGCAGTACTTC. Protein sequence: CASSPGVADTYEQYF.

The rearrangement joins TRBV11-3 to TRBJ1-1; D not resolved. This CDR3 region has 13 residues. Between the trimmed V and J ends, which lost 5 bases and 3 bases, there was a span of 10 bases. CDR1 is SGHNT and CDR2 is YENEEA in the germline V gene. CDR3: CASSLPPHTEAFF. CDR3 DNA sequence: TGTGCCAGCAGCCTTCCCCCTCACACTGAAGCTTTCTTT. The complete variable domain, with remaining parts taken from reference TRBV11-3 and TRBJ1-1, reads EAGVVQSPRYKIIEKKQPVAFWCNPISGHNTLYWYLQNLGQGPELLIRYENEEAVDDSQLPKDRFSAERLKGVDSTLKIQPAELGDSAVYLCASSLPPHTEAFFGQGTRLTVV.

This chain links TRBV5-1 with TRBJ2-3; 7 bases agree with TRBD2. CDR1 SGHRS and CDR2 YFSETQ come from the germline V gene. Unmatched junction bases numbered 12, after V lost 0 bases and J lost 5 bases. This CDR3 region has 17 residues. CDR3 region: CASSLEGGSGAGDTQYF. For the CDR3, the DNA is TGCGCCAGCAGCTTGGAGGGCGGGAGCGGGGCGGGAGATACGCAGTATTTT.

The chain uses TRBV5-5 and TRBJ2-1; 10 bases align to TRBD2. The J segment lost 6 bases and the V segment lost 4 bases, leaving 10 bases of the junction unmatched. This CDR3 has 16 residues. Germline CDR1 SGHKS, CDR2 YYEKEE (reference sequence). CDR3 in amino acids: CASSPGASGGINEQFF. DNA of the CDR3: TGTGCCAGCAGCCCAGGCGCTAGCGGGGGAATCAATGAGCAGTTCTTC.

This chain connects TRBV19 to TRBJ2-1, with 7 positions matching TRBD1. V gave up 6 bases and J gave up 6 bases; unmatched junction bases: 8. This CDR3 spans 14 amino acids. Germline CDR1 reads LNHDA; CDR2 reads SQIVND (reference sequence). CDR3 DNA sequence: TGTGCCAGTAGGGATGGCTACAGGGGCAATGAGCAGTTCTTC. This encodes CASRDGYRGNEQFF.

This clone was seen more than once but under ten times. The chain combines TRBV30 with TRBJ1-2; D possibly corresponds to TRBD1 (5 bases). Germline V gene lookup returns CDR1 GTSNPN and CDR2 SVGIG (reference sequence). V lost 2 bases and J 8 bases, leaving 9 bases between the germline ends. The CDR3 has 11 amino acids. In nucleotides, the CDR3 is TGTGCCTGGAGTTCGGGGGTCGGCTACACCTTC. Translation: CAWSSGVGYTF.

The V and J genes are TRBV15 and TRBJ2-1; weak D call: TRBD2 (5 bases). The CDR3 runs to 11 residues. Germline-derived CDR1 and CDR2 are LNHNV and YYDKDF (reference sequence). The ends were cut back, 6 bases at V and 7 bases at J, with 7 bases in the middle. The CDR3 DNA is TGTGCCACCAGGGACTCGAATGAGCAGTTCTTC. Translated: CATRDSNEQFF.

The chain uses TRBV7-2 and TRBJ2-2, with TRBD2 as a possible D gene (6 bases). CDR1 is SGHTA, CDR2 FQGNSA, per germline. The V gene lost 11 bases and the J gene lost 4 bases, with 14 bases spanning the gap. The CDR3 covers 13 residues. The CDR3 sequence is CAARRASTGELFF. CDR3 sequence (DNA): TGTGCCGCAAGGAGGGCCTCCACCGGGGAGCTGTTTTTT.

This chain connects TRBV5-1 to TRBJ1-6, with D unclear. Looked up from germline, CDR1 is SGHRS and CDR2 is YFSETQ. This CDR3 contains 16 residues. Between the trimmed V and J ends, which lost 1 base and 9 bases, there was a span of 17 bases. In DNA, the CDR3 is TGCGCCAGCAGCTTGACCGGGGAAGGTGCAATTTCACCCCTCCACTTT. Protein product: CASSLTGEGAISPLHF.

The chain combines TRBV11-2 with TRBJ2-1; TRBD2 aligns across 7 bases. The V gene end was trimmed by 3 bases and the J gene end by 8 bases; junction bases not matched to a gene: 10. The germline V gene encodes CDR1 SGHAT and CDR2 FQNNGV. The length of the CDR3 is 15 residues. CDR3 nucleotides: TGTGCCAGCAGCTTTTCGGGGAGTGGGAGGGATGAGCAGTTCTTC. Residues: CASSFSGSGRDEQFF. The full variable domain, completed using reference TRBV11-2 and TRBJ2-1, is EAGVAQSPRYKIIEKRQSVAFWCNPISGHATLYWYQQILGQGPKLLIQFQNNGVVDDSQLPKDRFSAERLKGVDSTLKIQPAKLEDSAVYLCASSFSGSGRDEQFFGPGTRLTVL.

In DNA form, the CDR3 reads TGTGCCAGCAGATTTCGACAAGTGGCCTATGGCTACACCTTC. This gives the protein CASRFRQVAYGYTF. This sequence joins TRBV6-5 and TRBJ1-2; D gene unclear. The length of the CDR3 is 14 residues. V lost 6 bases and J lost 4, with 15 bases in between. Germline CDR1 and CDR2: MNHEY and SVGAGI.

The V call is TRBV5-1, the J call TRBJ1-2; D remains ambiguous. V was trimmed by 0 bases and J by 0 bases, leaving 9 bases between them. CDR3 length: 15 residues. CDR1 and CDR2 from the germline V gene are SGHRS and YFSETQ. This chain's CDR3 is CASSLDADTNYGYTF. As DNA, the CDR3 is TGCGCCAGCAGCTTGGACGCAGATACTAACTATGGCTACACCTTC.

The chain is built from TRBV2 and TRBJ1-4, with D possibly TRBD1 on 5 matching bases. CDR1 and CDR2 (germline): SNHLY, FYNNEI. The CDR3 extends over 14 amino acids. Trimming left V 7 bases short and J 6 bases short, with 15 bases between. The CDR3 is CASINVGGDEKLFF. DNA for the CDR3: TGTGCCAGCATTAACGTTGGAGGGGATGAAAAACTGTTTTTT.

This clone was counted once. The chain carries TRBV4-3 and TRBJ1-2; 7 bases line up with TRBD1. V lost 4 bases to trimming and J lost 0 bases; unmatched junction nucleotides: 11. Germline V gene lookup returns CDR1 LGHNA and CDR2 YSLEER. This CDR3 has 17 amino acids. The CDR3 loop is CASSRTRDSFTNYGYTF. The CDR3 coding sequence is TGCGCCAGCAGCCGGACCCGGGACAGCTTCACTAACTATGGCTACACCTTC.

CDR3: CASKDRVRDYNEQFF. CDR3 bases: TGTGCCAGCAAGGACAGGGTGCGGGATTATAATGAGCAGTTCTTC. This chain joins TRBV6-5 and TRBJ2-1; 8 bases line up with TRBD1. CDR1 and CDR2 (germline): MNHEY, SVGAGI. The ends lost 7 bases at V and 7 bases at J; junction bases unmatched: 12. The CDR3 is 15 residues long.

This clone was observed a single time. The chain employs TRBV12-3 or TRBV12-4 and TRBJ2-7; D might be TRBD1 (5 bases). V was cut by 6 bases and J by 4 bases, with 10 bases left in between. This CDR3 comprises 12 residues. CDR3 nucleotides: TGTGCCAGCAGCAACAACAGGTACGAGCAGTACTTC. Its protein is CASSNNRYEQYF.

This chain links TRBV25-1 with TRBJ2-6, with D possibly matching TRBD1 (5 bases). This CDR3 has 16 amino acids. V lost 4 bases to trimming and J lost 0 bases, with 10 bases between them. From germline, CDR1 is MGHDK and CDR2 SYGVNS. The CDR3 DNA reads as TGTGCCAGCAGTGGGCAACAGGTCTCTGGGGCCAACGTCCTGACTTTC. It yields the protein CASSGQQVSGANVLTF.

In regard to this clone: The same CDR3 can be traced to other DNA sequences in this sample. The chain joins TRBV30 to TRBJ1-1, with a weak D call TRBD1 (5 bases). Trimming removed 2 bases from V and 1 base from J, with 8 bases in between. Looked up from germline, CDR1 is GTSNPN and CDR2 is SVGIG (reference sequence). This CDR3 is built from 13 residues. The CDR3 loop is CAWSFTGNTEAFF. CDR3 bases: TGTGCCTGGAGTTTTACAGGGAACACTGAAGCTTTCTTT.

This clone appeared a single time. The chain has TRBV2 and TRBJ1-1; 9 bases agree with TRBD1. Looked up from germline, CDR1 is SNHLY and CDR2 is FYNNEI. The CDR3 is made up of 13 amino acids. V gave up 7 bases and J gave up 6 bases; unmatched junction bases: 6. In DNA, the CDR3 is TGTGCCAGCAACTCACAGGGGGCCGCTGAAGCTTTCTTT. This gives the protein CASNSQGAAEAFF. The variable domain in full, completed from reference TRBV2 and TRBJ1-1, reads EPEVTQTPSHQVTQMGQEVILRCVPISNHLYFYWYRQILGQKVEFLVSFYNNEISEKSEIFDDQFSVERPDGSNFTLKIRSTKLEDSAMYFCASNSQGAAEAFFGQGTRLTVV.

This chain uses TRBV5-1 with TRBJ2-3, with 10 nucleotides matching TRBD1. This CDR3 contains 13 residues. The V segment lost 4 bases and the J segment 6 bases; nucleotides outside the gene matches: 2. The germline CDR1 and CDR2 sequences are SGHRS and YFSETQ. CDR3 protein: CASSPGQGDTQYF. The CDR3 coding sequence is TGCGCCAGCAGCCCGGGACAGGGGGATACGCAGTATTTT.

This clone was seen only once. The chain uses TRBV18 and TRBJ2-7; 8 bases map to TRBD1. The germline V gene has CDR1 KGHSH and CDR2 LQKENI. J lost 4 bases, V lost 5 bases, and 7 bases had no gene match. The CDR3 consists of 14 residues. In nucleotides, the CDR3 is TGTGCCAGCTCAAAATCAGGGGGCAGTTACGAGCAGTACTTC. It is translated as CASSKSGGSYEQYF.

The table lists this clone with a count of one. V gene TRBV6-5 combines with J gene TRBJ2-4; the D gene is possibly TRBD2 (7 bases). V lost 10 bases, J lost 6 bases, and 13 bases lay in between. The CDR3 extends over 12 amino acids. The germline V gene encodes CDR1 MNHEY and CDR2 SVGAGI. The CDR3 loop is CATSAGANIQYF. CDR3 sequence (DNA): TGTGCCACCTCGGCGGGGGCAAACATTCAGTACTTC.

In the case of this clone: At one end the junction does not follow the germline gene, possibly because of a read error. CDR3: CASSSGTSGAGEQYF. CDR3 coding DNA: TGTGCTAGCAGCTCCGGCACTAGCGGGGCTGGAGAGCAGTACTTC. V gene TRBV7-7 combines with J gene TRBJ2-7; 10 bases are a match to TRBD2. Looked up from germline, CDR1 is SSHAT and CDR2 is FNYEAQ (reference sequence). The CDR3 sequence is 15 residues long.

The gene calls are TRBV23-1 and TRBJ1-1; D is possibly TRBD1 (5 bases). TRBV23-1 is an ORF for which the function is uncertain. The CDR3 is made up of 19 amino acids. Between the trimmed V and J ends, which lost 3 bases and 4 bases, there was a span of 27 bases. The CDR3 loop reads CASSHALSYYPGRGTEAFF. CDR3 bases: TGCGCCAGCAGTCATGCACTTTCCTATTATCCGGGGAGGGGCACTGAAGCTTTCTTT.

The rearrangement joins TRBV4-1 to TRBJ2-3; 7 nucleotides match TRBD1. CDR1 is MGHRA, CDR2 YSYEKL, per germline. The CDR3 is 16 amino acids. With 0 bases clipped from V and 0 bases from J, the junction kept 3 bases outside the gene matches. The CDR3 bases are TGCGCCAGCAGCCAAGATGACAGGGCTAGCACAGATACGCAGTATTTT. Translation: CASSQDDRASTDTQYF.

J is TRBJ2-2 and V is TRBV6-5; weak D call: TRBD1 (5 bases). Germline V gene lookup returns CDR1 MNHEY and CDR2 SVGAGI. Trimming removed 6 bases from V and 2 bases from J, with 10 bases in between. This CDR3 is built from 14 residues. The CDR3 DNA is TGTGCCAGCAGGCTTGGGGCCAACACCGGGGAGCTGTTTTTT. It codes for CASRLGANTGELFF.

The J gene is TRBJ1-1, the V gene TRBV2; D unclear. V was cut by 4 bases and J by 1 base, with 7 bases left in between. Germline V lookup: CDR1 SNHLY, CDR2 FYNNEI. The CDR3 length is 13 residues. CDR3 nucleotides: TGTGCCAGCAGTGGCCCACAGAACACTGAAGCTTTCTTT. It encodes CASSGPQNTEAFF.